A selection of T cell receptor beta chains follows, all from one sample in a study of T-cell memory formation after mild COVID-19. TCRdb recomputed calls from the 5' RACE reads with MiXCR, one row per CDR3 protein. The table has roughly 510,000 distinct CDR3 sequences, 15% to 20% seen once. What was sequenced was PBMCs or a T cell subset sorted from them (not recorded which). The receptors were gathered from an adult woman who had mild COVID-19 (a few samples of this study predate the infection). Cell type and time point are not known. Each CDR3 is given with its conserved first and last residue. A D gene is named only where the DNA matches it firmly. Part of the rows lack a size; the others show once, few, many or a class for expanded clones.

CDR3nt: TGTGCCAGTAATCAGCGGGGTAGCACAGATACGCAGTATTTT
CDR3aa: CASNQRGSTDTQYF
abundance: -
v_gene: TRBV19
d_gene: TRBD2
len: 14
j_gene: TRBJ2-3

CDR3nt: TGTGCCAGCAGCTTAGTGTCAGGTTTCACCGGGGAGCTGTTTTTT
CDR3aa: CASSLVSGFTGELFF
abundance: -
v_gene: TRBV11-3
d_gene: -
len: 15
j_gene: TRBJ2-2

CDR3nt: TGTGCCAGCAGTGGGAAGAGACTATTGAACATTCAGTACTTC
CDR3aa: CASSGKRLLNIQYF
abundance: -
v_gene: TRBV2
d_gene: -
len: 14
j_gene: TRBJ2-4

CDR3nt: TGTGCCAGTAGTATGAGGACTAGCGGCTACGAGCAGTACTTC
CDR3aa: CASSMRTSGYEQYF
abundance: few
v_gene: TRBV19
d_gene: TRBD2
len: 14
j_gene: TRBJ2-7

CDR3nt: TGTGCCAGCAGCGTAACGCCCGGATCTCAAAAGGAAAAACTGTTTTTT
CDR3aa: CASSVTPGSQKEKLFF
abundance: few
v_gene: TRBV9
d_gene: -
len: 16
j_gene: TRBJ1-4

CDR3nt: TGCGCCAGCAGTCAGACCGGTAGAGATAGCGTCTACGAGCAGTACTTC
CDR3aa: CASSQTGRDSVYEQYF
abundance: few
v_gene: TRBV23-1
d_gene: -
len: 16
j_gene: TRBJ2-7

CDR3nt: TGTGCCAGCAGCTCCCCTGAAGGGCCTGGGGCCAACGTCCTGACTTTC
CDR3aa: CASSSPEGPGANVLTF
abundance: many
v_gene: TRBV7-9
d_gene: -
len: 16
j_gene: TRBJ2-6

CDR3nt: TGTGCCAGCAGTAGGACAGGGGAAAGGGCCTACGAGCAGTACTTC
CDR3aa: CASSRTGERAYEQYF
abundance: few
v_gene: TRBV6-2/TRBV6-3
d_gene: TRBD1
len: 15
j_gene: TRBJ2-7

CDR3nt: TGTGCCAGCAGCCCCAGGCGGGATGGGAACACCGGGGAGCTGTTTTTT
CDR3aa: CASSPRRDGNTGELFF
abundance: few
v_gene: TRBV7-9
d_gene: -
len: 16
j_gene: TRBJ2-2

CDR3nt: TGTGCCAGCAGTTCGGGTTCCCCCTACGAGCAGTACTTC
CDR3aa: CASSSGSPYEQYF
abundance: many
v_gene: TRBV7-9
d_gene: -
len: 13
j_gene: TRBJ2-7

CDR3nt: TGTGCCTGGAATCTCGGGGAGGGCACCGGGGAGCTGTTTTTT
CDR3aa: CAWNLGEGTGELFF
abundance: few
v_gene: TRBV30
d_gene: TRBD2
len: 14
j_gene: TRBJ2-2

CDR3nt: TGTGCCAGCAGCCTAGGAACGACAGGGGCGAAGCAGTACTTC
CDR3aa: CASSLGTTGAKQYF
abundance: -
v_gene: TRBV13
d_gene: TRBD1
len: 14
j_gene: TRBJ2-7

CDR3nt: TGTGCCAGCAGCCCCAAGACTAGGCTACAAGAGACCCAGTACTTC
CDR3aa: CASSPKTRLQETQYF
abundance: many
v_gene: TRBV7-9
d_gene: -
len: 15
j_gene: TRBJ2-5

CDR3nt: TGCAGCGTTGCCAGGGAAGCTGGCTACACCTTC
CDR3aa: CSVAREAGYTF
abundance: -
v_gene: TRBV29-1
d_gene: -
len: 11
j_gene: TRBJ1-2

CDR3nt: TGCAGTGCCCCCCAAAGGGGGACGCGCGGCTACGAGCAGTACTTC
CDR3aa: CSAPQRGTRGYEQYF
abundance: -
v_gene: TRBV20-1
d_gene: -
len: 15
j_gene: TRBJ2-7

CDR3nt: TGTGCCAGCTCAACCGGCTCCACTAACTCTGGAAACACCATATATTTT
CDR3aa: CASSTGSTNSGNTIYF
abundance: -
v_gene: TRBV18
d_gene: -
len: 16
j_gene: TRBJ1-3

CDR3nt: TGTGCCAGCTCCCGCCTCATCCACACAGGAGATACGCAGTATTTT
CDR3aa: CASSRLIHTGDTQYF
abundance: many
v_gene: TRBV18
d_gene: -
len: 15
j_gene: TRBJ2-3

CDR3nt: TGTGCCAGCAGCCAATATAGCAGGGCAGCCAAGGATGAGCAGTTCTTC
CDR3aa: CASSQYSRAAKDEQFF
abundance: few
v_gene: TRBV3-1
d_gene: -
len: 16
j_gene: TRBJ2-1

CDR3nt: TGTGCCAGCAGTCGTAGCGGGCCGAACACCGGGGAGCTGTTTTTT
CDR3aa: CASSRSGPNTGELFF
abundance: few
v_gene: TRBV12-3/TRBV12-4
d_gene: TRBD2
len: 15
j_gene: TRBJ2-2

CDR3nt: TGCAGTGCTAGAGATCCCCAGAAGAGACAGGGCGCCTACGAGCAGTACTTC
CDR3aa: CSARDPQKRQGAYEQYF
abundance: few
v_gene: TRBV20-1
d_gene: TRBD1
len: 17
j_gene: TRBJ2-7

CDR3nt: TGTGCCAGCAGCCCGCTCCGGCTAGCGGGCACAGATACGCAGTATTTT
CDR3aa: CASSPLRLAGTDTQYF
abundance: -
v_gene: TRBV5-4
d_gene: TRBD2
len: 16
j_gene: TRBJ2-3

CDR3nt: TGCAGCGTTGAGCCTATGACTAGCGGGGGGGCCTACGGGCAAGAGACCCAGTACTTC
CDR3aa: CSVEPMTSGGAYGQETQYF
abundance: medium-sized
v_gene: TRBV29-1
d_gene: TRBD2
len: 19
j_gene: TRBJ2-5

CDR3nt: TGTGCCAGCAAGGGTACTAGCGGGAGTTTCTCCTACGAGCAGTACTTC
CDR3aa: CASKGTSGSFSYEQYF
abundance: -
v_gene: TRBV6-2/TRBV6-3
d_gene: TRBD2
len: 16
j_gene: TRBJ2-7

CDR3nt: TGTGCCAGCAGCTTACAGGGAGTCTACGAGCAGTACTTC
CDR3aa: CASSLQGVYEQYF
abundance: many
v_gene: TRBV11-3
d_gene: -
len: 13
j_gene: TRBJ2-7

CDR3nt: TGTGCCACCGGAGCGGGTACCTACAATGAGCAGTTCTTC
CDR3aa: CATGAGTYNEQFF
abundance: few
v_gene: TRBV24-1
d_gene: -
len: 13
j_gene: TRBJ2-1

CDR3nt: TGTGCCAGCAGGAGTTTGCGGGAGTTCGGAGATACGCAGTATTTT
CDR3aa: CASRSLREFGDTQYF
abundance: few
v_gene: TRBV7-2
d_gene: TRBD2
len: 15
j_gene: TRBJ2-3

CDR3nt: TGTGCCAGCAGTGCGGGCATCTCTAGCACAGATACGCAGTATTTT
CDR3aa: CASSAGISSTDTQYF
abundance: few
v_gene: TRBV2
d_gene: -
len: 15
j_gene: TRBJ2-3

CDR3nt: TGTGCCAGCAGTGAGGCGCACATCTCCTACGAGCAGTACTTC
CDR3aa: CASSEAHISYEQYF
abundance: -
v_gene: TRBV6-1
d_gene: -
len: 14
j_gene: TRBJ2-7

CDR3nt: TGTGCCAGCAGCCGCCGCCGGGACAGAAACTATAATTCACCCCTCCACTTT
CDR3aa: CASSRRRDRNYNSPLHF
abundance: few
v_gene: TRBV7-9
d_gene: TRBD1
len: 17
j_gene: TRBJ1-6

CDR3nt: TGTGCCAGCAGCCCTACAGGGGGGATCTCCTACGAGCAGTACTTC
CDR3aa: CASSPTGGISYEQYF
abundance: -
v_gene: TRBV11-2
d_gene: TRBD1
len: 15
j_gene: TRBJ2-7

CDR3nt: TGTGCCAGCAGTTACGACAGGGGGGACACCGGGGAGCTGTTTTTT
CDR3aa: CASSYDRGDTGELFF
abundance: few
v_gene: TRBV6-5
d_gene: TRBD1
len: 15
j_gene: TRBJ2-2

CDR3nt: TGTGCCAGCAGCTCCCAGTGGGGCTACACCTTC
CDR3aa: CASSSQWGYTF
abundance: -
v_gene: TRBV7-2
d_gene: -
len: 11
j_gene: TRBJ1-2

CDR3nt: TGTGCCACCATCGAAAGTAACGAAGAGACCCAGTACTTC
CDR3aa: CATIESNEETQYF
abundance: few
v_gene: TRBV24-1
d_gene: -
len: 13
j_gene: TRBJ2-5

CDR3nt: TGTGCCAGCAGTGATTTCCGGACTGCGAACACTGAAGCTTTCTTT
CDR3aa: CASSDFRTANTEAFF
abundance: few
v_gene: TRBV25-1
d_gene: -
len: 15
j_gene: TRBJ1-1

CDR3nt: TGTGCCAGCAGTCCCGACAGGTCGGGGAGCTCCTACGAGCAGTACTTC
CDR3aa: CASSPDRSGSSYEQYF
abundance: many
v_gene: TRBV12-3/TRBV12-4
d_gene: -
len: 16
j_gene: TRBJ2-7

CDR3nt: TGCAGTGTTATGAAGCGGGAGGGCCGTTACGAGCAGTACTTC
CDR3aa: CSVMKREGRYEQYF
abundance: few
v_gene: TRBV20-1
d_gene: TRBD2
len: 14
j_gene: TRBJ2-7

CDR3nt: TGTGCCAGCAGCTCCTTACCAGGACGAGCAAAGAACACTGAAGCTTTCTTT
CDR3aa: CASSSLPGRAKNTEAFF
abundance: -
v_gene: TRBV7-9
d_gene: -
len: 17
j_gene: TRBJ1-1

CDR3nt: TGTGCCAGTGGGAGGGCCACTGGTGTGTACCAAGAGACCCAGTACTTC
CDR3aa: CASGRATGVYQETQYF
abundance: -
v_gene: TRBV6-5
d_gene: TRBD2
len: 16
j_gene: TRBJ2-5

CDR3nt: TGTGCCACCAGTGACCGCCCGGGACTAGACCCACAAGAGACCCAGTACTTC
CDR3aa: CATSDRPGLDPQETQYF
abundance: many
v_gene: TRBV24-1
d_gene: TRBD2
len: 17
j_gene: TRBJ2-5

CDR3nt: TGTGCCAGCAGTAAACAGGGGGGTGGGCAGTTCTTC
CDR3aa: CASSKQGGGQFF
abundance: few
v_gene: TRBV12-3/TRBV12-4
d_gene: TRBD1
len: 12
j_gene: TRBJ2-1

CDR3nt: TGTGCCAGCAGGGCGGACGGGGCAAAACTGTTTTTT
CDR3aa: CASRADGAKLFF
abundance: few
v_gene: TRBV12-3/TRBV12-4
d_gene: -
len: 12
j_gene: TRBJ1-4

CDR3nt: TGCGCCAGCAGCCAAGTCGGGACAGGGCCCGGGGAGCTGTTTTTT
CDR3aa: CASSQVGTGPGELFF
abundance: -
v_gene: TRBV4-1
d_gene: TRBD1
len: 15
j_gene: TRBJ2-2

CDR3nt: TGCGCCAGCAGCCAAGGGGGCGCGGGGTATCAGCCCCAGCATTTT
CDR3aa: CASSQGGAGYQPQHF
abundance: few
v_gene: TRBV4-1
d_gene: -
len: 15
j_gene: TRBJ1-5

CDR3nt: TGTGCTAGCAGCTCCAGGACAGGGCCGACCCAGTACTTC
CDR3aa: CASSSRTGPTQYF
abundance: once
v_gene: TRBV7-7
d_gene: TRBD1
len: 13
j_gene: TRBJ2-5

CDR3nt: TGTGCCAGCAGTTACTCGTTGATTTCGAGCGGGGTTTACAATGAGCAGTTCTTC
CDR3aa: CASSYSLISSGVYNEQFF
abundance: -
v_gene: TRBV6-5
d_gene: TRBD2
len: 18
j_gene: TRBJ2-1

CDR3nt: TGCAGCGTTGAAGACCAGATGTATGGGAAAGAGACCCAGTACTTC
CDR3aa: CSVEDQMYGKETQYF
abundance: -
v_gene: TRBV29-1
d_gene: -
len: 15
j_gene: TRBJ2-5

CDR3nt: TGTGCCAGCAGTGAAGGGAGACCGGGCTTTGAAGGCGGCGGGGAGCTGTTTTTT
CDR3aa: CASSEGRPGFEGGGELFF
abundance: -
v_gene: TRBV2
d_gene: -
len: 18
j_gene: TRBJ2-2

CDR3nt: TGTGCCAGCTCACAGTCTTCCTCCTATAATTCACCCCTCCACTTT
CDR3aa: CASSQSSSYNSPLHF
abundance: few
v_gene: TRBV18
d_gene: -
len: 15
j_gene: TRBJ1-6

CDR3nt: TGCAGCGCCGGGGACGGCTCTGGAAACACCATATATTTT
CDR3aa: CSAGDGSGNTIYF
abundance: few
v_gene: TRBV29-1
d_gene: -
len: 13
j_gene: TRBJ1-3

CDR3nt: TGCAGTGCTTCCTCGACGGCATCCTACAATGAGCAGTTCTTC
CDR3aa: CSASSTASYNEQFF
abundance: -
v_gene: TRBV20-1
d_gene: -
len: 14
j_gene: TRBJ2-1

CDR3nt: TGCAGTGCTAGAAGTAACAGGGGGCACGGCTACACCTTC
CDR3aa: CSARSNRGHGYTF
abundance: few
v_gene: TRBV20-1
d_gene: TRBD1
len: 13
j_gene: TRBJ1-2

CDR3nt: TGCGCCAGCAGCCAGGAAATAGCGGGGGGGCCACATACGCAGTATTTT
CDR3aa: CASSQEIAGGPHTQYF
abundance: few
v_gene: TRBV4-1
d_gene: TRBD2
len: 16
j_gene: TRBJ2-3

CDR3nt: TGTGCCACCCCTAGCGGGAGGGGCTACAATGAGCAGTTCTTC
CDR3aa: CATPSGRGYNEQFF
abundance: -
v_gene: TRBV11-2
d_gene: TRBD2
len: 14
j_gene: TRBJ2-1